This TCR beta chain was identified during a study of T cells of healthy individuals. In this sample, this clonotype turned up many times. TCRdb re-called the 5' RACE reads through MiXCR, storing one row per CDR3 protein. The sample lists 53,000 or so distinct CDR3 sequences, roughly 15% occurring once. This sequence was found in a human donor in good health.

The CDR3 region has the DNA TGTGCCAGCAGCTTTGTTTCACAGCAAGATACGCAGTATTTT. Its protein is CASSFVSQQDTQYF. This sequence joins TRBV7-2 and TRBJ2-3, with D unclear. Germline values: CDR1 SGHTA, CDR2 FQGNSA. V dropped 3 bases and J dropped 5 bases, with 12 bases sitting between them. The CDR3 spans 14 residues.